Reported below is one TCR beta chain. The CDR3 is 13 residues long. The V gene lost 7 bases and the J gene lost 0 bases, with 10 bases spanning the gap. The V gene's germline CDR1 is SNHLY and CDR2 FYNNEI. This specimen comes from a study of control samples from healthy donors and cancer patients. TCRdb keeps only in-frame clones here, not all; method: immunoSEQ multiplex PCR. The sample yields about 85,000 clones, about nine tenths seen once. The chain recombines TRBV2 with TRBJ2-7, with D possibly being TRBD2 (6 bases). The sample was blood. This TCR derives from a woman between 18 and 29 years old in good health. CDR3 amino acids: CASMAGSSYEQYF. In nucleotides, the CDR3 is TGTGCCAGCATGGCGGGGAGCTCCTACGAGCAGTACTTC.